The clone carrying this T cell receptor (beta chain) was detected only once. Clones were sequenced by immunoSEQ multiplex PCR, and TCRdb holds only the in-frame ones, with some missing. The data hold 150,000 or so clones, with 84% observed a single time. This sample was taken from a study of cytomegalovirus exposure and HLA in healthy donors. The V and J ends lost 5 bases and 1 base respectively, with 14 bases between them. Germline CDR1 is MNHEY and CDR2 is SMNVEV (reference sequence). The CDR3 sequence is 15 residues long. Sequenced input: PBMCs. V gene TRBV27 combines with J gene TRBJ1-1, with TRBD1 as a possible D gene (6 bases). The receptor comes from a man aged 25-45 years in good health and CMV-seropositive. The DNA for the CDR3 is TGTGCCAGCAGTACCATCAGGGGCCGGAACACTGAAGCTTTCTTT. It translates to CASSTIRGRNTEAFF.